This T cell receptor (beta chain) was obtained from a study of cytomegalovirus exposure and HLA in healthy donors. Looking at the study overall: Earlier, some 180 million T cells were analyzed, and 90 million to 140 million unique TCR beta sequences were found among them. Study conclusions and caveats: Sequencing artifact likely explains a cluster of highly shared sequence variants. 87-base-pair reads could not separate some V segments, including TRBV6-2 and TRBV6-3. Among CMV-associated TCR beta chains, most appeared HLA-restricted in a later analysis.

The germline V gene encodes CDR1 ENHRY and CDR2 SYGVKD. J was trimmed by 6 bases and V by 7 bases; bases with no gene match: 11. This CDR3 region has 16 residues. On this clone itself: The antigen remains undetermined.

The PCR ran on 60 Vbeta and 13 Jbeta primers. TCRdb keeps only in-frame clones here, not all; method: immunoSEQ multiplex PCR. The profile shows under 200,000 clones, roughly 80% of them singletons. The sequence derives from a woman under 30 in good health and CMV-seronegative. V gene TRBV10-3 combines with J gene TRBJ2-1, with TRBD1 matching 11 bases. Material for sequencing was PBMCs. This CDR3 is CAIMKGTGTGGNEQFF. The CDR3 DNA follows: TGTGCCATCATGAAGGGTACCGGGACAGGGGGCAATGAGCAGTTCTTC.